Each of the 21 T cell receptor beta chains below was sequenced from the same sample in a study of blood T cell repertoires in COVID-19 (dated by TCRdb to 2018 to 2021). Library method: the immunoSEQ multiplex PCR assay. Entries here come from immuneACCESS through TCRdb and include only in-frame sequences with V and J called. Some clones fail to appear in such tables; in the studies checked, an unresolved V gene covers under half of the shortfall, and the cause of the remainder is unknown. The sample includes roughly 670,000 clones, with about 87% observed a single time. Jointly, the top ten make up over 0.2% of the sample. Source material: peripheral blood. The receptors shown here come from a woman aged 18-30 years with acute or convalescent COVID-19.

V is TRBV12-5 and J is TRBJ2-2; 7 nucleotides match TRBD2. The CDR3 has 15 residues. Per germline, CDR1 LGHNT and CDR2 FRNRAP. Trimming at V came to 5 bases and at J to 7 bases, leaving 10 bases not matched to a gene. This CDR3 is CASGPPGGTVGELFF. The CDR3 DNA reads TGTGCTAGTGGTCCCCCGGGAGGAACAGTCGGGGAGCTGTTTTTT.

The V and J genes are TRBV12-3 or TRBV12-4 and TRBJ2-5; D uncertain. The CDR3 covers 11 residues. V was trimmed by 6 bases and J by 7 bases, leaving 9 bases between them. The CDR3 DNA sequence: TGTGCCAGCAGCCCAGGTGCGACCCAGTACTTC. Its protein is CASSPGATQYF.

The CDR3 sequence: CASRPGGRNYGYTF. The CDR3 DNA sequence: TGTGCCAGCAGGCCAGGGGGACGTAACTATGGCTACACCTTC. The chain links TRBV6-5 to TRBJ1-2; 7 nucleotides match TRBD1. Losses at the gene ends were 6 bases for V and 1 base for J; bases not matched to a gene: 5. The germline gives CDR1 MNHEY, CDR2 SVGAGI. The CDR3 is 14 residues long.

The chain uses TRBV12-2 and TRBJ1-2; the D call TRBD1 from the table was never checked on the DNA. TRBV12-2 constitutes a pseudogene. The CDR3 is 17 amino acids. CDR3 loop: CASRLSRRWDSFYGYTF. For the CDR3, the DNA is TGTGCAAGTCGCTTATCCCGGAGGTGGGACAGTTTCTATGGCTACACCTTC.

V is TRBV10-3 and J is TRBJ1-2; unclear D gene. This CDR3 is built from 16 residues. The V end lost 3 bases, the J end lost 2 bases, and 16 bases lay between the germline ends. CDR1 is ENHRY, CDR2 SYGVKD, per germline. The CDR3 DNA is TGTGCCATCAGTGACTATAGGGAGGGCGGGAACTATGGCTACACCTTC. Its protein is CAISDYREGGNYGYTF.

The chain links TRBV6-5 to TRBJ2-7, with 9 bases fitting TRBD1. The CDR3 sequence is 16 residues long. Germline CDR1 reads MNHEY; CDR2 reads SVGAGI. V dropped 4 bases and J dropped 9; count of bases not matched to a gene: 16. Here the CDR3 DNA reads TGTGCCAGCAGTTCAATAACCGGGACAGGGAGTCCTCCGCAGTACTTC. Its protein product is CASSSITGTGSPPQYF.

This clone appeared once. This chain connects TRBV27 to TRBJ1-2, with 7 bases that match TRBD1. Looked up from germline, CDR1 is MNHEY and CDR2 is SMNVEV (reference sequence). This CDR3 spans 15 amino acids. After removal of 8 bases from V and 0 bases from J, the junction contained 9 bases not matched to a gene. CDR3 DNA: TGTGCCAGCTCCCGGGACAGACGATCTAACTATGGCTACACCTTC. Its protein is CASSRDRRSNYGYTF.

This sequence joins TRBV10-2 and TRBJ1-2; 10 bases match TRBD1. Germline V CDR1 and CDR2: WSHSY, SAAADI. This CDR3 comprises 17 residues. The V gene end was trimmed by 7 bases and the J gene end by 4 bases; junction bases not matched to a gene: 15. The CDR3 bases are TGCGCCAGCATGCCGGGACAGGGGTTGCATCTAGTCTATGGCTACACCTTC. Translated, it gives CASMPGQGLHLVYGYTF.

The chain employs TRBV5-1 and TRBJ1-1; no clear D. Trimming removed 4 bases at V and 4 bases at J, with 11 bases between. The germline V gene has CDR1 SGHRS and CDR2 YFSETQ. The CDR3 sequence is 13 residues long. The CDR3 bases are TGCGCCAGCAGCCGAGAAGGGAGCACTGAAGCTTTCTTT. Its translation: CASSREGSTEAFF. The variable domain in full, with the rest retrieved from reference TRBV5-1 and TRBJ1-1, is KAGVTQTPRYLIKTRGQQVTLSCSPISGHRSVSWYQQTPGQGLQFLFEYFSETQRNKGNFPGRFSGRQFSNSRSEMNVSTLELGDSALYLCASSREGSTEAFFGQGTRLTVV.

The CDR3 DNA follows: TGTGCCAGCAGGACTAGCGAGTCTAGCACAGATACGCAGTATTTT. This gives the protein CASRTSESSTDTQYF. The chain links TRBV4-2 to TRBJ2-3, with 8 bases that match TRBD2. Germline loops: CDR1 LGHNA, CDR2 YNFKEQ. This CDR3 has 15 residues. V lost 6 bases to trimming and J lost 0 bases; unmatched junction nucleotides: 5.

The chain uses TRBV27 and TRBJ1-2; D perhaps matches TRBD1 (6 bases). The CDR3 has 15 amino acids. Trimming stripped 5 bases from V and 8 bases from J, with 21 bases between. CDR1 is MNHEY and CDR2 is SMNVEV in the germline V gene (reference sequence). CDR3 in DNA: TGTGCCAGCAGTCCCCGAAAACAGGGTAAATTCGGCTACACCTTC. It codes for CASSPRKQGKFGYTF.

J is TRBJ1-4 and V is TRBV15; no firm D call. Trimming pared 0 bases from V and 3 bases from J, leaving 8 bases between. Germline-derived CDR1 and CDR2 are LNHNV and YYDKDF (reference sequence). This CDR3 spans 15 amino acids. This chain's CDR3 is CATSRDMEANEKLFF. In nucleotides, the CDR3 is TGTGCCACCAGCAGAGATATGGAGGCTAATGAAAAACTGTTTTTT.

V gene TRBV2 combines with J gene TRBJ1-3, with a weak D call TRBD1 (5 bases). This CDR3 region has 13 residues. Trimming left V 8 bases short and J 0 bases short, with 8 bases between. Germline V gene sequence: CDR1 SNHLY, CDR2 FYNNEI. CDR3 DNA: TGTGCCAGCGGGGGGATCTCTGGAAACACCATATATTTT. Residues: CASGGISGNTIYF.

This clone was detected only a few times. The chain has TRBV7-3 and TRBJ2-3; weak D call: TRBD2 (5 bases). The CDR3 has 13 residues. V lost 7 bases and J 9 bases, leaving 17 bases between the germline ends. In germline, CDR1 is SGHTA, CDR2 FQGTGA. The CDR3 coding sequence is TGTGCCAGCAACCTTGGCAGCGGCACAACGCAGTATTTT. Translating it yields CASNLGSGTTQYF.

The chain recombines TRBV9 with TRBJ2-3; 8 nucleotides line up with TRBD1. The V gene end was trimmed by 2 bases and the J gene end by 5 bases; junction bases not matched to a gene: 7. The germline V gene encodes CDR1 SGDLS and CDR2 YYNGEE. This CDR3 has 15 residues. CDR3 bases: TGTGCCAGCAGCGTCGACAGGGGTAATGGAGATACGCAGTATTTT. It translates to CASSVDRGNGDTQYF.

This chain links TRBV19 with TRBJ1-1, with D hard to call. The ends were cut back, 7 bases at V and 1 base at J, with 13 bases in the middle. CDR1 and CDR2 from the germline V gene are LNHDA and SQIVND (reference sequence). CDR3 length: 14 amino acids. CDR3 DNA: TGTGCCAGTACGGCGGAGGGAAGGAACACTGAAGCTTTCTTT. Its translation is CASTAEGRNTEAFF.

The CDR3 is CASSDEEWYGYTF. The CDR3, as DNA: TGTGCCAGCAGTGACGAGGAGTGGTATGGCTACACCTTC. The gene calls are TRBV25-1 and TRBJ1-2; D is unresolved. CDR1 and CDR2 (germline): MGHDK, SYGVNS. The V end lost 3 bases, the J end lost 5 bases, and 10 bases lay between the germline ends. The CDR3 is 13 amino acids.

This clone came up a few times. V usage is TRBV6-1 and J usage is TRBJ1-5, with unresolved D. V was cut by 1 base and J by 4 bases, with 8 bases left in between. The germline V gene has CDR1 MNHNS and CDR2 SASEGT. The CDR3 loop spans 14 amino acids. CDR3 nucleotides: TGTGCCAGCAGTGAAGGGGGAGAGAATCAGCCCCAGCATTTT. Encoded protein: CASSEGGENQPQHF.

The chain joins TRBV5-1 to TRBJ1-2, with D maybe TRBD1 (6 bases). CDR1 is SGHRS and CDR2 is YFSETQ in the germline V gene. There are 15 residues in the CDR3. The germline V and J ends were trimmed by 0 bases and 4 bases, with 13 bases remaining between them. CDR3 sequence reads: CASSLVQGGGYGYTF. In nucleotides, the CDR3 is TGCGCCAGCAGCTTGGTACAGGGCGGCGGCTATGGCTACACCTTC.

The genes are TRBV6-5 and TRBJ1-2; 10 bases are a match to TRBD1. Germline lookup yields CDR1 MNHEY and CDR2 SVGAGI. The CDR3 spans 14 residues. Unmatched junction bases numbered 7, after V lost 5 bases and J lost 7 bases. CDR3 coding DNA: TGTGCCAGCAGTCCGGGACAGGGGCCGTCTGGCTACACCTTC. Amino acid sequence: CASSPGQGPSGYTF.

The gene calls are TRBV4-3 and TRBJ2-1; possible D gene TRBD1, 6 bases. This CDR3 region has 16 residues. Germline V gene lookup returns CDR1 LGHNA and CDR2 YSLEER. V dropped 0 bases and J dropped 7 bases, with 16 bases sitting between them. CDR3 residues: CASSQENRAGVNEQFF. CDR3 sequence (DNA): TGCGCCAGCAGCCAAGAGAACAGGGCCGGGGTTAATGAGCAGTTCTTC.